This entry features one T cell receptor (beta chain) sequence. The sample originates from a study of tumor-infiltrating lymphocytes in oesophageal squamous cell carcinoma. One entry per CDR3 protein results from TCRdb running MiXCR on the PCR reads. The table shows under 15,000 distinct CDR3 sequences, with just under 55% occurring only once. The V end lost 5 bases, the J end lost 4 bases, and 20 bases lay between the germline ends. The germline gives CDR1 KGHDR, CDR2 SFDVKD. The CDR3 has 17 residues. Input material: esophageal tumor tissue. This clonotype originated in a female donor with esophageal squamous cell carcinoma. V gene TRBV24-1 combines with J gene TRBJ2-1; either TRBD1 or TRBD2 may fit D (6 bases each). CDR3 nucleotides: TGTGCCACCAGTGGAAGCGGAGGGGGACGCGGGTACAATGAGCAGTTCTTC. Residues: CATSGSGGGRGYNEQFF.